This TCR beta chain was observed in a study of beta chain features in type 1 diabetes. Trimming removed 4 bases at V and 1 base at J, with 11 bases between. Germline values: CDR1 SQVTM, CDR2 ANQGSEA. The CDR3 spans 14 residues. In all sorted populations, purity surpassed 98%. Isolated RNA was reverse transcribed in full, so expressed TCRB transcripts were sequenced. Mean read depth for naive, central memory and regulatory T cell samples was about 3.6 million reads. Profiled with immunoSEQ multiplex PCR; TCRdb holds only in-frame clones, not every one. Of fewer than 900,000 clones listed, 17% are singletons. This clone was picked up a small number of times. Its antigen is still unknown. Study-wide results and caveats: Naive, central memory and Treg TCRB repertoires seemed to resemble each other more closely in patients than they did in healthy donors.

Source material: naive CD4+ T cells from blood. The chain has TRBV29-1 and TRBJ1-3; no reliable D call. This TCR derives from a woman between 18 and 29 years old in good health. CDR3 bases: TGCAGCGTTGTCCGGGATCTATCTGGAAACACCATATATTTT. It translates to CSVVRDLSGNTIYF.